This T cell receptor beta chain was captured by sequencing in a study of cytomegalovirus exposure and HLA in healthy donors. Study-wide points: Cytomegalovirus-associated TCR beta chains were listed, numbering 150 to 200. Under in vitro conditions, a few CMV-associated chains were confirmed as specific for CMV antigens.

The approximately 120-subject validation cohort, separate from the roughly 700-subject first cohort, included the donors. Per germline, CDR1 LNHDA and CDR2 SQIVND (reference sequence). This CDR3 has 16 amino acids. Trimming shortened V by 6 bases and J by 0 bases, and 15 bases separated the two germline ends. Libraries were prepared by immunoSEQ multiplex PCR; TCRdb keeps only in-frame clonotypes and omits some of them. Among about 360,000 clones listed, approximately 90% were seen once. In the case of this clone: The antigen is unknown.

Sequenced: PBMCs. The genes are TRBV19 and TRBJ1-3; TRBD1 might be the D (5 bases). This TCR was sampled from a woman between 18 and 29 years old in good health and CMV-seronegative. In nucleotides, the CDR3 is TGTGCCAGTAGGGGGACTGCATTCTCCTCTGGAAACACCATATATTTT. Translation gives CASRGTAFSSGNTIYF.